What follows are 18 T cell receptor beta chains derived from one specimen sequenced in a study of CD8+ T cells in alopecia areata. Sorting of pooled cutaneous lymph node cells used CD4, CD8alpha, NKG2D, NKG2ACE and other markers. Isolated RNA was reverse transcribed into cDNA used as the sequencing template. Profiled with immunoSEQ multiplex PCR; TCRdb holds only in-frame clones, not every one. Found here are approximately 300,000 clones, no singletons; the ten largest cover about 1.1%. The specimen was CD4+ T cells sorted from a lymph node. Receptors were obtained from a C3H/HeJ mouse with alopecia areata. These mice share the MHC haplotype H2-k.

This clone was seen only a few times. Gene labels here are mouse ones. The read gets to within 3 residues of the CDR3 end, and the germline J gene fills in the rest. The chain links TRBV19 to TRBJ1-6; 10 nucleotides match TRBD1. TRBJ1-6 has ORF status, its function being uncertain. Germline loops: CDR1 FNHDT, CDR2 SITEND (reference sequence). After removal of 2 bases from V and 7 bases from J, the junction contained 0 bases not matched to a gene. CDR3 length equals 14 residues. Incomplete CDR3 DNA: TGTGCCAGCAGTATGGGACAGGGGAATTCGCCC. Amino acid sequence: CASSMGQGNSP. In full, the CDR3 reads CASSMGQGNSPLYF.

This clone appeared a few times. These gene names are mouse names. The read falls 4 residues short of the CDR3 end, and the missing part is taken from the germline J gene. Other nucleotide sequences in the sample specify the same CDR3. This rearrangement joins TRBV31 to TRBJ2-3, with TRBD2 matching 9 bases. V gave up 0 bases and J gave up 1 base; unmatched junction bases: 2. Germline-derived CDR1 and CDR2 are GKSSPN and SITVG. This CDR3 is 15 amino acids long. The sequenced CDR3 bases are TGTGCCTGGAGTCTAGCTGGGGGGGGTGCAGAA. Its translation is CAWSLAGGGAE. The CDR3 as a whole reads CAWSLAGGGAETLYF.

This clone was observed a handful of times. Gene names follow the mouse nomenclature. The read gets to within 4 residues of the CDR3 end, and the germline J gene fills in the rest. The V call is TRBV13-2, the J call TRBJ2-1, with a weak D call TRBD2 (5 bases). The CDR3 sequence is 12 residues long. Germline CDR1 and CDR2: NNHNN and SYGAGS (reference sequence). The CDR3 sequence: CASGASGAEQFF. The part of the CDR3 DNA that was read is TGTGCCAGCGGTGCCTCTGGGGCT.

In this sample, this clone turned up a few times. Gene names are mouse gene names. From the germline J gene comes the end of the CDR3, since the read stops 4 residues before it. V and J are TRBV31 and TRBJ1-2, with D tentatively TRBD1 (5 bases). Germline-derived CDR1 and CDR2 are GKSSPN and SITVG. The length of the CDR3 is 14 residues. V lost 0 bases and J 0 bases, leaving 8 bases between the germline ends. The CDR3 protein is CAWSLGRANSDYTF. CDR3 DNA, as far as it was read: TGTGCCTGGAGTCTAGGCAGGGCAAACTCC.

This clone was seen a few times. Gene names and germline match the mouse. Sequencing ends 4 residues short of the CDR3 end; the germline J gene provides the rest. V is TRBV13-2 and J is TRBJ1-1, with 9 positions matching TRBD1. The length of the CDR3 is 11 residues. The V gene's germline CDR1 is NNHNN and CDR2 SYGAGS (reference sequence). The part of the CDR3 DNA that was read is TGTGCCAGCGGGGGACAGGGA. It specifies CASGGQG. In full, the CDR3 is CASGGQGEVFF.

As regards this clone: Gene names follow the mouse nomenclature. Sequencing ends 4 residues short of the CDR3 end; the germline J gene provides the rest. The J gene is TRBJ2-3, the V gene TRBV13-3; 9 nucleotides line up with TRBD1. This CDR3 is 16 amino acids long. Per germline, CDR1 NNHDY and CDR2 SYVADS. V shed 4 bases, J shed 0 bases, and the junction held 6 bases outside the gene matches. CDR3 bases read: TGTGCCAGCAGTCGGGACAGGGATAAAAGTGCAGAA. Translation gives CASSRDRDKSAE. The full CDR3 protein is CASSRDRDKSAETLYF.

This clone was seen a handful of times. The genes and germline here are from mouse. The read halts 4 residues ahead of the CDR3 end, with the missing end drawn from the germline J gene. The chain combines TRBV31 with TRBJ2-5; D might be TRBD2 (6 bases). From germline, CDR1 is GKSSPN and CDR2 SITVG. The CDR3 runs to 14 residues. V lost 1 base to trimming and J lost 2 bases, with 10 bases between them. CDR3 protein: CAWSQTGSQDTQYF. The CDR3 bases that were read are TGTGCCTGGAGTCAAACTGGGTCCCAAGAC.

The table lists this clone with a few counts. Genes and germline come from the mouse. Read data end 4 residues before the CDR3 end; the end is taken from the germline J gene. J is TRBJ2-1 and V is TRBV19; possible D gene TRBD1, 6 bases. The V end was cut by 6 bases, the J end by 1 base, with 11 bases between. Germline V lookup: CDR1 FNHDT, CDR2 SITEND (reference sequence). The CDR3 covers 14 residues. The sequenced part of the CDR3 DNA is TGTGCCAGCACCCCACAGGGAAACTATGCT. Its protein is CASTPQGNYA. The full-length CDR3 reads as CASTPQGNYAEQFF.

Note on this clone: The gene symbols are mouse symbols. The covered CDR3 bases are TGCACCTGCAGTGCTGGATGGGGTCAAAAC. Protein product: CTCSAGWGQN. The entire CDR3 protein is CTCSAGWGQNTLYF. The chain is built from TRBV1 and TRBJ2-4; D remains unclear. The read finishes 4 residues shy of the CDR3 end, and the germline J gene is used to complete it. The CDR3 has 14 amino acids. Germline CDR1 reads NSQYPW; CDR2 reads LRSPGD (reference sequence). The V gene lost 3 bases and the J gene lost 1 base, with 8 bases spanning the gap. Full variable domain (rest looked up from reference TRBV1 and TRBJ2-4): VTLLEQNPRWRLVPRGQAVNLRCILKNSQYPWMSWYQQDLQKQLQWLFTLRSPGDKEVKSLPGADYLATRVTDTELRLQVANMSQGRTLYCTCSAGWGQNTLYFGAGTRLSVL.

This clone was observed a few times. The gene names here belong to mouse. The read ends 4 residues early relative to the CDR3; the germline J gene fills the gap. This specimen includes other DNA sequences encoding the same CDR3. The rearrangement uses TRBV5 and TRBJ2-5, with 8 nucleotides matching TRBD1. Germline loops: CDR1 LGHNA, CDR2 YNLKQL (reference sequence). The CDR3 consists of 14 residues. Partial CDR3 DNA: TGTGCCAGCAGCCAAGAGGCAGGGGGCGAC. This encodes CASSQEAGGD. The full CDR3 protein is CASSQEAGGDTQYF.

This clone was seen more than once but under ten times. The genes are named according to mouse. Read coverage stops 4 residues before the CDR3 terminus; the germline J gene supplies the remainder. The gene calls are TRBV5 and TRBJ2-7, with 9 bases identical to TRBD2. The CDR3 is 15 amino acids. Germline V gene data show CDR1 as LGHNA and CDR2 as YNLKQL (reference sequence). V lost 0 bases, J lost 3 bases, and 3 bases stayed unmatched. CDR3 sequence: CASSQDSGGDYEQYF. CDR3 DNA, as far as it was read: TGTGCCAGCAGCCAAGATTCTGGGGGGGACTAT.

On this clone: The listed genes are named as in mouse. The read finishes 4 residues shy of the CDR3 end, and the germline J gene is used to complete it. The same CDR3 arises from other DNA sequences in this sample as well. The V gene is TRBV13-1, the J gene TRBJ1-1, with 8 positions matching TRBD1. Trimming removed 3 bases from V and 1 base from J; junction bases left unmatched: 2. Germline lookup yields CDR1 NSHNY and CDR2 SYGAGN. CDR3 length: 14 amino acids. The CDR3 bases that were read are TGTGCCAGCAGTGGCGGACAGGGAAACACA. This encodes CASSGGQGNT. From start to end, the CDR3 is CASSGGQGNTEVFF.

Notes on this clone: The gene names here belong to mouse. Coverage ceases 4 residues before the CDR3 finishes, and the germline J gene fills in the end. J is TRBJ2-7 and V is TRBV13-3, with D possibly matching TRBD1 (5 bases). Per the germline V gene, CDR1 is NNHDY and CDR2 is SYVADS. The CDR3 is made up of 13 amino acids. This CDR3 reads CASSPDRRYEQYF. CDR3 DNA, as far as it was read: TGTGCCAGCAGTCCCGACAGACGATAT.

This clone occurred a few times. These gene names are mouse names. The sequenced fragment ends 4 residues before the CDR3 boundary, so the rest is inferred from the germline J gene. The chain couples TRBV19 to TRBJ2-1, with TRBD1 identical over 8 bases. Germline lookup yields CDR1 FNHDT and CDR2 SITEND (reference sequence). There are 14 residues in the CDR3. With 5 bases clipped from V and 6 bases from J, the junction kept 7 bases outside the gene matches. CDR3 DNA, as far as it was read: TGTGCCAGCAGCGACAGGGGTTTTGGTGCT. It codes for CASSDRGFGA. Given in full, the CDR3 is CASSDRGFGAEQFF.

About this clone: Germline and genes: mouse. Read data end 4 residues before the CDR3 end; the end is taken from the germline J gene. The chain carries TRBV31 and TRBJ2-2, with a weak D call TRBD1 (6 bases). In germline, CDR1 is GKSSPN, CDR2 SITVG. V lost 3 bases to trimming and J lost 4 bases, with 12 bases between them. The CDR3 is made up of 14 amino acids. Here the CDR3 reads CAWSPGVGTGQLYF. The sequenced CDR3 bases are TGTGCCTGGAGCCCAGGGGTGGGCACCGGG.

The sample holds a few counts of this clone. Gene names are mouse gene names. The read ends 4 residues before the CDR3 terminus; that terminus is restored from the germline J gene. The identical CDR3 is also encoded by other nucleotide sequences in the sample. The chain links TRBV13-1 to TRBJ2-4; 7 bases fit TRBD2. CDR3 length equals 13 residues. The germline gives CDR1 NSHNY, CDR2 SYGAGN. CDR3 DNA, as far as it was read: TGTGCCAGCAGTGATTTTGGGGGGAAC. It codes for CASSDFGGN. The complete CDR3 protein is CASSDFGGNTLYF.

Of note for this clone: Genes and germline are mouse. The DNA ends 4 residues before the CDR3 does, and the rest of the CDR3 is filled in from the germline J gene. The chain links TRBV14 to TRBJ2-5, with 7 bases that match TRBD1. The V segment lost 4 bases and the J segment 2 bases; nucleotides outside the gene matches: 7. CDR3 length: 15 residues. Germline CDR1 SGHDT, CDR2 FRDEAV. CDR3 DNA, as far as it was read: TGTGCCAGCAGTCCCAACGGGACAGTCCAAGAC. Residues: CASSPNGTVQD. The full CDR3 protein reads CASSPNGTVQDTQYF.

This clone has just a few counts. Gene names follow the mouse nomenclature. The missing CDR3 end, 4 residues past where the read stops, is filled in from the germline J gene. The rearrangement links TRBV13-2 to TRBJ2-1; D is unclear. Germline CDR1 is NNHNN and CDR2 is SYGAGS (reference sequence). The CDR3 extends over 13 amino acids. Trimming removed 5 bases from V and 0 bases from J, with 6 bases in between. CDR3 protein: CASGYNNYAEQFF. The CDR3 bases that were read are TGTGCCAGCGGGTACAATAACTATGCT.